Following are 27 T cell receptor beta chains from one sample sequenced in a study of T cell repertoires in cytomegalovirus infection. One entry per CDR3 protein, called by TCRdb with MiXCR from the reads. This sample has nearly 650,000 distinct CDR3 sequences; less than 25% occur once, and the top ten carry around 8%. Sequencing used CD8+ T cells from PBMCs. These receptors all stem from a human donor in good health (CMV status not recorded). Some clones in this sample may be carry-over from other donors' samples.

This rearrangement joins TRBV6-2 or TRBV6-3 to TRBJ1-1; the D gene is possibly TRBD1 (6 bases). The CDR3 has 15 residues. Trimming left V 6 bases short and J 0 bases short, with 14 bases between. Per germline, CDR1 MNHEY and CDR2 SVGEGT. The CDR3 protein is CASSTLRGLNTEAFF. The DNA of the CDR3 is TGTGCCAGCAGCACCCTCAGGGGACTGAACACTGAAGCTTTCTTT.

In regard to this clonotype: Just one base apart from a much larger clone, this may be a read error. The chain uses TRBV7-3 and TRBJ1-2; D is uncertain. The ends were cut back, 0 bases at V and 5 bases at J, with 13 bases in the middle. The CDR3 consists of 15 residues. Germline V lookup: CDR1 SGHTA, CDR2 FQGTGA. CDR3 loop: CASSLTRDRRYGYTF. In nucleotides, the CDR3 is TGTGCCAGCAGCTTAACGAGAGACCGGCGGTATGGCTACACCTTC. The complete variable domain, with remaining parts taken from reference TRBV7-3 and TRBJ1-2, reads GAGVSQTPSNKVTEKGKYVELRCDPISGHTALYWYRQSLGQGPEFLIYFQGTGAADDSGLPNDRFFAVRPEGSVSTLKIQRTERGDSAVYLCASSLTRDRRYGYTFGSGTRLTVV.

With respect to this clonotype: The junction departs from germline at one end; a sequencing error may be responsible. Here the CDR3 DNA reads TGCTCCACCGGGACAGGAGAAATGAACACTGAAGCTTTCTTT. Protein sequence: CSTGTGEMNTEAFF. This sequence joins TRBV19 and TRBJ1-1; 8 bases map to TRBD1. Looked up from germline, CDR1 is LNHDA and CDR2 is SQIVND (reference sequence). The CDR3 has 14 amino acids.

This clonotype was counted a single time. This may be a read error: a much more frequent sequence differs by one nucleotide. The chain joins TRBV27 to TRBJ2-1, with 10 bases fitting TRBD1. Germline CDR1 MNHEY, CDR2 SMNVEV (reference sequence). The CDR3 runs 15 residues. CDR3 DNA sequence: TGTGCCAGCAGTTTAGGACAGGGGGTCTACAATGTGCAGTTCTTC. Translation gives CASSLGQGVYNVQFF.

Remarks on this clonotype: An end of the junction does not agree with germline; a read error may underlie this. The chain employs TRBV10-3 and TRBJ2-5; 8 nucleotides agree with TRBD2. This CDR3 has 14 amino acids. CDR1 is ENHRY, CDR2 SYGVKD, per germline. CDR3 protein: CVIKAGTSRETQYF. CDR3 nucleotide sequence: TGTGTCATCAAAGCCGGGACTAGTCGCGAGACCCAGTACTTC.

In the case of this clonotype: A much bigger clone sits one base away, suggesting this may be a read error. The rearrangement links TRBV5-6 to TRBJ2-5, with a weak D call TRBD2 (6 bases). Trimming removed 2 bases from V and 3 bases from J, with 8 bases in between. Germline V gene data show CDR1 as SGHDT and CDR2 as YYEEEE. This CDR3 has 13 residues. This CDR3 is CASSFTGEETQYF. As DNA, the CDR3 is TGTGCCAGCAGCTTCACGGGGGAAGAGACCCAGTACTTC.

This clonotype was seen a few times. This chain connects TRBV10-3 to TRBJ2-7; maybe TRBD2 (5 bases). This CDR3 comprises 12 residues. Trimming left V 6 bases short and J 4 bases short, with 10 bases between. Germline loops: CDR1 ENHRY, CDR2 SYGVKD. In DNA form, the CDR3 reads TGTGCCATCAGCCCGGGAAATTACGAGCAGTACGTC. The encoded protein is CAISPGNYEQYV.

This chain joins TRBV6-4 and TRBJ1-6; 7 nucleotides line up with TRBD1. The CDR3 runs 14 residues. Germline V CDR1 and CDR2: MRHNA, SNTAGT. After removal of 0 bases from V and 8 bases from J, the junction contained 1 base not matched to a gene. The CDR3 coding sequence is TGTGCCAGCAGTGACTCGGGACAGCATTCACCCCTCCACTTT. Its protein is CASSDSGQHSPLHF.

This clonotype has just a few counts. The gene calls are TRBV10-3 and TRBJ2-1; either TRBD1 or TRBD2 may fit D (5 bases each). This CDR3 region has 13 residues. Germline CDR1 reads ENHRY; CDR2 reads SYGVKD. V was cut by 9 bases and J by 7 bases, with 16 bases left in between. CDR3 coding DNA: TGTGCCATAGGGGTCCCAACGGGGAATGAGCAGTTCTTC. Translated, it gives CAIGVPTGNEQFF.

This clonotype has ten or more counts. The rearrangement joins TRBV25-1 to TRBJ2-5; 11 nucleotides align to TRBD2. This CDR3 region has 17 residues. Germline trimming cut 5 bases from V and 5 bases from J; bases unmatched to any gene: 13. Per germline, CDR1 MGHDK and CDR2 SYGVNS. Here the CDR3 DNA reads TGTGCCAGCAGTCAGAAAGGGGCTAGCGGGGGGTTCGAGACCCAGTACTTC. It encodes CASSQKGASGGFETQYF.

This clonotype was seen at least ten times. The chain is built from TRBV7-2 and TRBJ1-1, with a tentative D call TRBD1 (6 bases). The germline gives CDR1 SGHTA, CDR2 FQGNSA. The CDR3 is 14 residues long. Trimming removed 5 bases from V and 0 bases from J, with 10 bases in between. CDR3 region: CASSPQGLNTEAFF. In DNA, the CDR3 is TGTGCCAGCAGCCCGCAGGGGTTGAACACTGAAGCTTTCTTT.

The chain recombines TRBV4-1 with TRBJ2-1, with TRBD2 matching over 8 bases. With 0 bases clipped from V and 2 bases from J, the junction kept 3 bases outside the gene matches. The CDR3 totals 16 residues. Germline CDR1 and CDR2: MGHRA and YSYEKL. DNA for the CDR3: TGCGCCAGCAGCCAAGAAGCGGGGGATACCTACAATGAGCAGTTCTTC. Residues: CASSQEAGDTYNEQFF.

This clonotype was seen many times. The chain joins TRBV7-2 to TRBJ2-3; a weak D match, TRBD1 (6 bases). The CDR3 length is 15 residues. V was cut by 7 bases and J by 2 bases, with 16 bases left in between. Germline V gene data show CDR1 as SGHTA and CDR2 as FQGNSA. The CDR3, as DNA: TGTGCCAGCACCCCCGGGACACTATACACAGATACGCAGTATTTT. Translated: CASTPGTLYTDTQYF.

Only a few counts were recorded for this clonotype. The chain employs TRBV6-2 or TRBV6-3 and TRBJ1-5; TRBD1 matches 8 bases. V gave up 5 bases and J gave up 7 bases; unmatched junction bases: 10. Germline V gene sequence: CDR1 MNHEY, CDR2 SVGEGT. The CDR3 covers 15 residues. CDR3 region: CASSPRQGKGQPQHF. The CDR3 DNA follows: TGTGCCAGCAGTCCTCGACAGGGGAAAGGACAGCCCCAGCATTTT.

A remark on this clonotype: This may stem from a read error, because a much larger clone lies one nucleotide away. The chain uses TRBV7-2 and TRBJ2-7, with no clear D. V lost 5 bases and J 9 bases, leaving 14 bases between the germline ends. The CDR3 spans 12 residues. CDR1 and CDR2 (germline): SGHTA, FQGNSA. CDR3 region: CASSPLVHVQYF. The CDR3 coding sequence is TGTGCCAGCAGCCCCCTTGTGCACGTGCAGTACTTC.

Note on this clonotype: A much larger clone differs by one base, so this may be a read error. DNA of the CDR3: TGTGCCAGCAGTTTATTCGGACAGGGGGCGCGGAATCGGCCCCAGCATTTT. Its protein is CASSLFGQGARNRPQHF. The chain employs TRBV28 and TRBJ1-5; 11 bases map to TRBD1. In germline, CDR1 is MDHEN, CDR2 SYDVKM. The CDR3 length is 17 residues.

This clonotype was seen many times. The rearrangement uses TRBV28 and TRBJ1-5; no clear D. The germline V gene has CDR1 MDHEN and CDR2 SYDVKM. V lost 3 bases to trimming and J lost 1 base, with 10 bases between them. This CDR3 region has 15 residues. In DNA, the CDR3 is TGTGCCAGCAGTTTGCTTCGGGTGAGCAATCAGCCCCAGCATTTT. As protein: CASSLLRVSNQPQHF.

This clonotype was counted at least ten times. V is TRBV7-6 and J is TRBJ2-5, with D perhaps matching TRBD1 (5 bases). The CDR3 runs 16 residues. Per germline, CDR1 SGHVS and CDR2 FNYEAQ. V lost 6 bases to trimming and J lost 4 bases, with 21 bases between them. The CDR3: CASRPTGARQRETQYF. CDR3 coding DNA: TGTGCCAGCAGGCCCACGGGTGCGAGACAGAGAGAGACCCAGTACTTC. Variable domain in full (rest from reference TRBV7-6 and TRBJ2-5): GAGVSQSPRYKVTKRGQDVALRCDPISGHVSLYWYRQALGQGPEFLTYFNYEAQQDKSGLPNDRFSAERPEGSISTLTIQRTEQRDSAMYRCASRPTGARQRETQYFGPGTRLLVL.

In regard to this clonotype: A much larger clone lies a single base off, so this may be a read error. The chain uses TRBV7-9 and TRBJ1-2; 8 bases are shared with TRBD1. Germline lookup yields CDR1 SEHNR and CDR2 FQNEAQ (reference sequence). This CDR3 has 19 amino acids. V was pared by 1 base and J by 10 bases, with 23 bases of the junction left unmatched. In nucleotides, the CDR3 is TGTGCCAGCAGCTTAGAGATGAGTCTGGACAGGGTGGCGTGGGATGACTACACCTTC. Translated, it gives CASSLEMSLDRVAWDDYTF.

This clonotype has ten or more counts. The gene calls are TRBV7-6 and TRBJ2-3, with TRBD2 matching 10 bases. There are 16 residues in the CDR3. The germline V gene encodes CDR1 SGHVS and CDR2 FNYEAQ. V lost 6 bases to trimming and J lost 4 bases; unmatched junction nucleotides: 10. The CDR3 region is CASSSQAGGSSDTQYF. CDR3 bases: TGTGCCAGCAGTTCTCAAGCGGGGGGGAGCTCAGATACGCAGTATTTT.

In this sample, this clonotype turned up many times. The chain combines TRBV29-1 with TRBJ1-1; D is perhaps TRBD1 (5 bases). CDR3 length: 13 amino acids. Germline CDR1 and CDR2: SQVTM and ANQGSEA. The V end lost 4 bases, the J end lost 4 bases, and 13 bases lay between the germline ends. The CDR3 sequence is CSVGGGKSTEAFF. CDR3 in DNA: TGCAGCGTTGGGGGGGGGAAGAGCACTGAAGCTTTCTTT.

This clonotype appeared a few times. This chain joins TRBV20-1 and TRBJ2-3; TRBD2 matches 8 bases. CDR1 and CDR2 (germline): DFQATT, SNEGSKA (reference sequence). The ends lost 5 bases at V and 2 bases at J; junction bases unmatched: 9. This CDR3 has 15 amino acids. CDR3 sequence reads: CSAWGAAGDTDTQYF. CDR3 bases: TGCAGTGCTTGGGGGGCAGCGGGGGACACAGATACGCAGTATTTT.

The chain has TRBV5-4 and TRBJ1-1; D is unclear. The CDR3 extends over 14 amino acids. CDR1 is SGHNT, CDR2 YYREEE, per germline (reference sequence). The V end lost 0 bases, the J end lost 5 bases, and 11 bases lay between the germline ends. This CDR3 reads CASSLDGMSTEAFF. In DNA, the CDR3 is TGTGCCAGCAGCTTGGATGGGATGAGTACTGAAGCTTTCTTT.

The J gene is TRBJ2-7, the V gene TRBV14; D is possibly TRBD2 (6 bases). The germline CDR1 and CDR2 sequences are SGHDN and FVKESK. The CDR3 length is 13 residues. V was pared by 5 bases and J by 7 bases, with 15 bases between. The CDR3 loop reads CASSGHLAREQYF. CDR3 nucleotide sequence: TGTGCCAGCAGCGGCCATCTAGCGCGAGAGCAGTACTTC.

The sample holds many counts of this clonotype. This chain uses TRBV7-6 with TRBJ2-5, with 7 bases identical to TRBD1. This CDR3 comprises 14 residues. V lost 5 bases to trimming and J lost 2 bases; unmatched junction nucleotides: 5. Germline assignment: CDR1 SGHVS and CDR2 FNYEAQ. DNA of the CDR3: TGTGCCAGCAGCGGAAGGGGACAGCAAGAGACCCAGTACTTC. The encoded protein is CASSGRGQQETQYF.

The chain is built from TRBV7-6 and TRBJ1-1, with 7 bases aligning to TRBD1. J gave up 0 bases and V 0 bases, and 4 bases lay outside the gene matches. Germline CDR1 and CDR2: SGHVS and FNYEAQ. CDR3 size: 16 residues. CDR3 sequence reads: CASSLATGPMNTEAFF. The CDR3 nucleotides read TGTGCCAGCAGCTTAGCGACAGGGCCGATGAACACTGAAGCTTTCTTT.

The CDR3, as DNA: TGTGCCAGCAGCTATGGGACTTCAGATACGCAGTATTTT. This gives the protein CASSYGTSDTQYF. The V gene is TRBV6-5, the J gene TRBJ2-3, with D tentatively TRBD2 (6 bases). Germline V gene sequence: CDR1 MNHEY, CDR2 SVGAGI. V shed 6 bases and J shed 4 bases, with 11 bases lying between them. The CDR3 totals 13 residues.